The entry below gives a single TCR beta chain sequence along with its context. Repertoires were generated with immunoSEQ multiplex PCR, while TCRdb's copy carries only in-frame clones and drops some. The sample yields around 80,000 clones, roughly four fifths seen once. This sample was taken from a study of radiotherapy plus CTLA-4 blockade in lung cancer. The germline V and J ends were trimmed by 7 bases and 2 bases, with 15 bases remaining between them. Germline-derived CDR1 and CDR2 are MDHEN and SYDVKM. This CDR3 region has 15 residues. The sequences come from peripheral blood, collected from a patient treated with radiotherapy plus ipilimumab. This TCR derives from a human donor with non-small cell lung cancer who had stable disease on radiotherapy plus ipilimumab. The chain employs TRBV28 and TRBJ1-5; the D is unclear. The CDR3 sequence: CASTEPQRGNQPQHF. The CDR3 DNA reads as TGTGCCAGCACCGAACCCCAAAGGGGCAATCAGCCCCAGCATTTT.